One sample yielded the 17 T cell receptor beta chains listed below, sequenced in a study of cytomegalovirus exposure and HLA in healthy donors (dated 2017 in TCRdb). The library was prepared using the immunoSEQ multiplex PCR assay. For the multiplex PCR, a mixture combining 60 forward primers for TCR Vbeta segments and 13 reverse primers for TCR Jbeta segments was used. TCRdb limited this immuneACCESS table to in-frame rearrangements with V and J called. A share of clones is missing; checked studies link under half to unresolved V genes, and the rest is unexplained. Within this sample are some 150,000 clones, with 70% to 85% of them counted one time only. Of the sample, under 2% is held by the ten largest clones. The source material was PBMCs. Every receptor here comes from a woman younger than 45 in good health and CMV-seronegative.

The chain is built from TRBV10-3 and TRBJ2-1; D gene unclear. The CDR3 runs to 16 residues. V gave up 2 bases and J gave up 0 bases, with 11 bases separating them. The V gene's germline CDR1 is ENHRY and CDR2 SYGVKD. As DNA, the CDR3 is TGTGCCATCAGTGAGGCGTCGAGACTCTCCTACAATGAGCAGTTCTTC. As protein: CAISEASRLSYNEQFF.

CDR3 residues: CASSFGGHTIYF. The CDR3 DNA reads as TGTGCCAGCAGCTTTGGGGGCCACACCATATATTTT. This chain uses TRBV11-2 with TRBJ1-3, with D possibly TRBD1 on 6 matching bases. Germline loops: CDR1 SGHAT, CDR2 FQNNGV. CDR3 length equals 12 residues. Trimming took 3 bases from V and 8 from J, leaving 8 bases between them.

This chain joins TRBV7-2 and TRBJ1-2; 11 nucleotides align to TRBD1. The V and J ends lost 1 base and 5 bases, in that order; junction bases with no gene match: 9. Germline CDR1 and CDR2: SGHTA and FQGNSA. The CDR3 totals 17 residues. The CDR3 loop is CASSLENTGTGGYGYTF. The CDR3 DNA reads as TGTGCCAGCAGCTTAGAAAATACCGGGACAGGGGGGTATGGCTACACCTTC.

The J gene is TRBJ1-4, the V gene TRBV28; TRBD1 might be the D (5 bases). Per germline, CDR1 MDHEN and CDR2 SYDVKM. Trimming cost V 3 bases and J 2 bases, with 16 bases left between them. CDR3 length: 17 residues. CDR3 sequence reads: CASSFSSRGLTNEKLFF. CDR3 DNA: TGTGCCAGCAGTTTCTCCTCTCGGGGGTTGACTAATGAAAAACTGTTTTTT.

The chain couples TRBV5-4 to TRBJ2-5; TRBD2 matches at 9 bases. J was trimmed by 5 bases and V by 7 bases; bases with no gene match: 9. The length of the CDR3 is 14 residues. Germline values: CDR1 SGHNT, CDR2 YYREEE (reference sequence). CDR3 loop: CASQLRSGGETQYF. Written as DNA, the CDR3 is TGTGCCAGCCAATTGCGTAGCGGGGGCGAGACCCAGTACTTC.

This clone is a singleton in its sample. The CDR3 nucleotides are TGTGCCACCCGATCGACAGGGGGGTACACTGAAGCTTTCTTT. The encoded protein is CATRSTGGYTEAFF. The chain employs TRBV19 and TRBJ1-1, with TRBD1 matching over 9 bases. CDR3 length: 14 amino acids. Germline V gene lookup returns CDR1 LNHDA and CDR2 SQIVND (reference sequence). V shed 10 bases, J shed 3 bases, and the junction held 9 bases outside the gene matches.

This chain joins TRBV6-1 and TRBJ2-1; 7 nucleotides line up with TRBD2. Germline loops: CDR1 MNHNS, CDR2 SASEGT. Trimming took 6 bases from V and 14 from J; bases not matched to a gene: 7. This CDR3 spans 11 amino acids. CDR3 DNA sequence: TGTGCCAGCAGCCGAGCGGGACGCGAGTTCTTC. It encodes CASSRAGREFF.

This rearrangement joins TRBV18 to TRBJ2-5; 12 bases are a match to TRBD2. V trimming: 3 bases; J trimming: 0 bases; junction bases outside the gene matches: 2. This CDR3 comprises 16 residues. The germline V gene has CDR1 KGHSH and CDR2 LQKENI. CDR3: CASSPWTSGNQETQYF. For the CDR3, the DNA is TGTGCCAGCTCACCTTGGACTAGCGGGAACCAAGAGACCCAGTACTTC.

This clone has only a few counts. V usage is TRBV14 and J usage is TRBJ1-2, with 8 bases that match TRBD1. CDR1 is SGHDN, CDR2 FVKESK, per germline. With V trimmed by 4 bases and J by 3 bases, 4 bases remained unmatched. The CDR3 loop spans 14 amino acids. The CDR3 bases are TGTGCCAGCAGCCCGAGACAGGGGTACTATGGCTACACCTTC. Its protein product is CASSPRQGYYGYTF.

The chain has TRBV5-1 and TRBJ2-1, with D hard to call. CDR3 size: 13 residues. Deletions cut 0 bases from V and 8 bases from J, with 9 bases between. The germline gives CDR1 SGHRS, CDR2 YFSETQ. CDR3 sequence reads: CASSLGSNYEQFF. Here the CDR3 DNA reads TGCGCCAGCAGCTTGGGTAGTAACTATGAGCAGTTCTTC.

The chain has TRBV9 and TRBJ1-4, with 7 bases fitting TRBD1. The ends lost 3 bases at V and 4 bases at J; junction bases unmatched: 6. Germline assignment: CDR1 SGDLS and CDR2 YYNGEE. This CDR3 region has 15 residues. DNA of the CDR3: TGTGCCAGCAGCGCCGTTGGGACAGTTAATGAAAAACTGTTTTTT. Its protein product is CASSAVGTVNEKLFF.

This clone is categorized as medium-sized. The chain joins TRBV4-3 to TRBJ2-2; 8 nucleotides line up with TRBD1. Germline CDR1 reads LGHNA; CDR2 reads YSLEER. This CDR3 has 16 amino acids. Losses at the gene ends were 1 base for V and 4 bases for J; bases not matched to a gene: 5. Here the CDR3 reads CASSQVRGQGTGELFF. As DNA, the CDR3 is TGCGCCAGCAGCCAAGTCAGGGGGCAGGGCACCGGGGAGCTGTTTTTT.

The chain joins TRBV6-5 to TRBJ2-5, with 8 bases lining up with TRBD2. Trimming removed 5 bases from V and 11 bases from J; junction bases left unmatched: 16. This CDR3 is built from 15 residues. The germline V gene has CDR1 MNHEY and CDR2 SVGAGI. CDR3 in amino acids: CASSGTSGDPTEQYF. DNA for the CDR3: TGTGCCAGCAGTGGAACTAGCGGCGACCCTACTGAGCAGTACTTC.

CDR3 DNA sequence: TGTGCCAGCAGCGTCCGGGTTGAGGTCACCGGGGAGCTGTTTTTT. This gives the protein CASSVRVEVTGELFF. The V and J genes are TRBV13 and TRBJ2-2, with D unclear. Trimming took off 5 bases at V and 4 bases at J, with 14 bases between the two ends. Germline V CDR1 and CDR2: PRHDT, FYEKMQ (reference sequence). This CDR3 contains 15 residues.

V gene TRBV6-5 combines with J gene TRBJ1-1, with D perhaps matching TRBD1 (6 bases). The CDR3 spans 14 residues. Trimming removed 8 bases at V and 1 base at J, with 14 bases between. Germline-derived CDR1 and CDR2 are MNHEY and SVGAGI. In nucleotides, the CDR3 is TGTGCCAGCGGGTGGACAGCCTGGAACACTGAAGCTTTCTTT. This translates into CASGWTAWNTEAFF.

The V call is TRBV28, the J call TRBJ1-1; D not certain. V was pared by 7 bases and J by 3 bases, with 12 bases between. The CDR3 spans 13 residues. Germline CDR1 reads MDHEN; CDR2 reads SYDVKM. The CDR3 nucleotides are TGTGCCAGCACTATTAACACAGACACTGAAGCTTTCTTT. It specifies CASTINTDTEAFF. Supplemented by reference TRBV28 and TRBJ1-1, the full variable domain reads DVKVTQSSRYLVKRTGEKVFLECVQDMDHENMFWYRQDPGLGLRLIYFSYDVKMKEKGDIPEGYSVSREKKERFSLILESASTNQTSMYLCASTINTDTEAFFGQGTRLTVV.

The rearrangement links TRBV2 to TRBJ1-1; D gene unclear. V dropped 11 bases and J dropped 5 bases, with 21 bases sitting between them. Germline V gives CDR1 SNHLY, CDR2 FYNNEI. The CDR3 extends over 14 amino acids. The CDR3 DNA is TGTGCCGGATGGGCGCCGGTCGGGAGGACTGAAGCTTTCTTT. Its translation is CAGWAPVGRTEAFF.